The rows below give T cell receptor beta chains drawn from one sample of a study of blood T cell repertoires in COVID-19. Some clones are missing from TCRdb's copy, which holds only in-frame ones; the method was immunoSEQ multiplex PCR. The sample lists about 250,000 clones; 75% to 85% were seen once. Source material: peripheral blood. These receptor sequences come from a middle-aged man with COVID-19, enrolled during active disease. Each CDR3 is given with its conserved first and last residue. The D gene is left open where the match is weak. A row's size may be missing; if present it is once, few, many or a size class.

v_gene	abundance	d_gene	j_gene	CDR3aa	CDR3nt
TRBV6-2/TRBV6-3	once	NA	TRBJ2-7	CASSYSSVLQYF	TGTGCCAGCAGTTACTCTTCCGTCTTGCAGTACTTC
TRBV5-1	NA	NA	TRBJ2-1	CASSLGGPYNEQFF	TGCGCCAGCAGCTTGGGGGGCCCCTACAATGAGCAGTTCTTC
TRBV4-1	few	NA	TRBJ1-4	CASSQGGTRNEKLFF	TGCGCCAGCAGCCAGGGGGGGACGCGGAATGAAAAACTGTTTTTT
TRBV5-1	NA	TRBD2	TRBJ2-7	CASSPNGGASYEQYF	TGCGCCAGCAGTCCTAACGGGGGGGCCTCCTACGAGCAGTACTTC
TRBV20-1	NA	NA	TRBJ1-2	CSVTGGYGYTF	TGCAGTGTCACGGGGGGCTATGGCTACACCTTC
TRBV30	NA	TRBD1	TRBJ2-1	CAWSVGRGPINEQFF	TGTGCCTGGAGTGTCGGCAGGGGGCCGATCAATGAGCAGTTCTTC
TRBV25-1	NA	TRBD1	TRBJ1-3	CASKPGQGSGNTIYF	TGTGCCAGCAAACCGGGACAGGGTTCTGGAAACACCATATATTTT
TRBV9	NA	NA	TRBJ2-1	CASSPQGEENEQFF	TGTGCCAGCAGCCCTCAAGGGGAGGAGAATGAGCAGTTCTTC
TRBV29-1	NA	TRBD1	TRBJ1-2	CSCWTGGLYGYTF	TGCAGCTGCTGGACAGGGGGCCTCTATGGCTACACCTTC
TRBV5-1	NA	TRBD2	TRBJ2-3	CASSTAGAGTDTQYF	TGCGCCAGCAGCACAGCGGGGGCGGGAACAGATACGCAGTATTTT
TRBV11-2	NA	NA	TRBJ2-7	CASSLDPRGHDYEQYF	TGTGCCAGCAGCTTAGATCCCCGGGGACATGACTACGAGCAGTACTTC
TRBV5-1	few	NA	TRBJ1-6	CASSLEGSPLHF	TGCGCCAGCAGCTTGGAGGGGTCACCCCTCCACTTT
TRBV2	few	TRBD2	TRBJ2-5	CASSGDLAGGTRWQETQYF	TGTGCCAGCAGTGGAGACTTAGCGGGGGGGACGAGGTGGCAAGAGACCCAGTACTTC
TRBV30	NA	NA	TRBJ1-4	CAWSVEGTTNEKLFF	TGTGCCTGGAGTGTAGAGGGCACAACTAATGAAAAACTGTTTTTT
TRBV14	NA	NA	TRBJ1-2	CASSQDDAVTYGYTF	TGTGCCAGCAGCCAAGATGACGCGGTTACCTATGGCTACACCTTC
TRBV5-5	NA	TRBD1	TRBJ1-1	CASSPGQGIISEAFF	TGTGCCAGCAGCCCGGGACAGGGGATCATTTCTGAAGCTTTCTTT
TRBV6-5	NA	NA	TRBJ1-5	CASSLTVHNQPQHF	TGTGCCAGCAGCCTGACAGTCCACAATCAGCCCCAGCATTTT
TRBV6-2/TRBV6-3	few	TRBD1	TRBJ1-1	CASSIAGGENTEAFF	TGTGCCAGCAGTATAGCAGGGGGCGAAAACACTGAAGCTTTCTTT
TRBV6-1	NA	NA	TRBJ1-3	CASSEAFLGEVGGNTIYF	TGTGCCAGCAGTGAAGCCTTTTTGGGGGAGGTTGGTGGAAACACCATATATTTT
TRBV11-2	NA	NA	TRBJ2-2	CASSLDRETGELFF	TGTGCCAGCAGCTTAGATCGGGAGACCGGGGAGCTGTTTTTT
TRBV19	NA	NA	TRBJ1-1	CALGGVGGTEAFF	TGTGCCCTAGGGGGGGTAGGCGGCACTGAAGCTTTCTTT
TRBV6-5	NA	TRBD1	TRBJ2-7	CASRYRDRGSYEQYF	TGTGCCAGCAGATACCGGGACAGGGGCTCCTACGAGCAGTACTTC
TRBV6-6	once	TRBD2	TRBJ2-1	CASSDSGGVYNEQFF	TGTGCCAGCAGTGATAGCGGGGGGGTATACAATGAGCAGTTCTTC
TRBV4-1	NA	NA	TRBJ1-2	CASSPDYHNYGYTF	TGCGCCAGCAGCCCGGACTATCATAACTATGGCTACACCTTC
TRBV18	NA	NA	TRBJ1-2	CASSPPIRDENGYTF	TGTGCCAGCTCACCACCGATACGGGATGAGAATGGCTACACCTTC
TRBV9	NA	NA	TRBJ1-5	CASSSQGNQPQHF	TGTGCCAGCAGCTCACAGGGAAATCAGCCCCAGCATTTT
TRBV9	NA	NA	TRBJ2-5	CASSVGQFETQYF	TGTGCCAGCAGCGTAGGACAGTTTGAGACCCAGTACTTC
TRBV5-8	NA	NA	TRBJ1-2	CASSLDSSNYGYTF	TGTGCCAGCAGCTTGGACAGTTCTAACTATGGCTACACCTTC
TRBV7-2	NA	NA	TRBJ1-5	CASSLQAGVGQPQHF	TGTGCCAGCAGCCTACAGGCAGGGGTCGGTCAGCCCCAGCATTTT
TRBV10-3	NA	NA	TRBJ2-5	CAISESIREKETQYF	TGTGCCATCAGTGAGTCGATCCGGGAAAAAGAGACCCAGTACTTC
TRBV30	NA	TRBD1	TRBJ1-6	CAWSVRQTGKNSPLHF	TGTGCCTGGAGTGTAAGGCAGACAGGGAAAAATTCACCCCTCCACTTT
TRBV2	NA	TRBD2	TRBJ2-7	CATAGTSITYEQYF	TGTGCCACGGCCGGGACTAGCATTACCTACGAGCAGTACTTC
TRBV9	NA	NA	TRBJ1-4	CASSATSGEVGEKLFF	TGTGCCAGCAGCGCTACATCAGGGGAAGTGGGTGAAAAACTGTTTTTT
TRBV29-1	NA	NA	TRBJ2-1	CSVARGGEQFF	TGCAGCGTTGCCAGGGGCGGTGAGCAGTTCTTC
TRBV6-4	NA	NA	TRBJ1-1	CASSVMGMNTEAFF	TGTGCCAGCAGTGTGATGGGCATGAACACTGAAGCTTTCTTT
TRBV19	NA	TRBD2	TRBJ2-3	CASSIGTSGGHPQDTQYF	TGTGCCAGTAGTATAGGAACTAGCGGGGGCCACCCACAAGATACGCAGTATTTT
TRBV10-1	NA	NA	TRBJ2-3	CASSMARDTPDTQYF	TGCGCCAGCAGTATGGCTAGGGACACACCAGATACGCAGTATTTT
TRBV18	NA	NA	TRBJ1-4	CASSPGQPLNEKLFF	TGTGCCAGCTCACCAGGACAGCCTCTAAATGAAAAACTGTTTTTT
TRBV27	NA	TRBD1	TRBJ2-5	CASSPSRDRVRGETQYF	TGTGCCAGCAGTCCGTCCCGGGACAGGGTTCGAGGGGAGACCCAGTACTTC
TRBV5-5	few	TRBD2	TRBJ2-3	CASSLRTSGGTDTQYF	TGTGCCAGCAGCTTAAGGACTAGCGGGGGCACAGATACGCAGTATTTT
TRBV25-1	once	TRBD1	TRBJ2-7	CASSDRGQASYEQYF	TGTGCCAGCAGTGACCGGGGACAGGCTTCCTACGAGCAGTACTTC
TRBV9	NA	NA	TRBJ2-1	CASSVGWSSYNEQFF	TGTGCCAGCAGCGTAGGGTGGAGCTCCTACAATGAGCAGTTCTTC
TRBV3-1/TRBV3-2	NA	TRBD1	TRBJ2-4	CASSQGQKNIQYF	TGTGCCAGCAGCCAGGGACAGAAAAACATTCAGTACTTC
TRBV28	NA	TRBD1	TRBJ2-7	CASNHDRGYEQYF	TGTGCCAGCAACCACGACAGGGGATACGAGCAGTACTTC
TRBV15	NA	TRBD1	TRBJ2-5	CATSQGARETQYF	TGTGCCACCAGCCAGGGGGCGAGAGAGACCCAGTACTTC
TRBV20-1	NA	TRBD2	TRBJ2-5	CSGGFQETQYF	TGCAGCGGGGGGTTCCAAGAGACCCAGTACTTC
TRBV25-1	NA	TRBD1	TRBJ1-6	CASTKQGDNSPLHF	TGTGCCAGCACCAAACAGGGGGATAATTCACCCCTCCACTTT
TRBV15	NA	NA	TRBJ1-4	CATSRALNEKLFF	TGTGCCACCAGCAGAGCCTTGAATGAAAAACTGTTTTTT
TRBV15	NA	NA	TRBJ2-2	CATSRDKTVSTGELFF	TGTGCCACCAGCAGGGATAAGACAGTCTCGACCGGGGAGCTGTTTTTT
TRBV5-1	once	TRBD1	TRBJ1-6	CASSDRGQGRSPLHF	TGCGCCAGCAGCGACCGGGGACAGGGGAGATCACCCCTCCACTTT
TRBV5-1	NA	NA	TRBJ2-3	CASRGHVGFWGTDTQYF	TGCGCCAGCAGGGGCCATGTCGGATTTTGGGGCACAGATACGCAGTATTTT
TRBV11-1	NA	TRBD1	TRBJ1-2	CASSPGTGEGYTF	TGTGCCAGCAGCCCCGGGACAGGGGAGGGCTACACCTTC
TRBV27	NA	NA	TRBJ2-1	CASSFPGGLEQFF	TGTGCCAGCAGTTTCCCTGGCGGACTGGAGCAGTTCTTC
TRBV7-9	once	TRBD1	TRBJ1-1	CASSTGQGYTEAFF	TGTGCCAGCAGCACAGGACAGGGCTACACTGAAGCTTTCTTT
TRBV29-1	NA	TRBD1	TRBJ2-5	CSGWTGPDVAQYF	TGCAGCGGATGGACAGGGCCGGATGTGGCCCAGTACTTC
TRBV6-2/TRBV6-3	NA	NA	TRBJ1-3	CASSYSPRGLYGNTIYF	TGTGCCAGCAGTTACTCGCCCAGGGGATTGTACGGAAACACCATATATTTT
TRBV7-2	once	NA	TRBJ1-2	CASSYVGANYGYTF	TGTGCCAGCAGCTACGTAGGGGCGAACTATGGCTACACCTTC